This T cell receptor beta chain was captured in a study of OX40 agonist ivuxolimab in advanced cancers. At the level of the whole study: Ivuxolimab, which targeted the costimulatory receptor OX40 (CD134), was an agonistic, fully human IgG2 monoclonal antibody. Intravenous ivuxolimab was administered to patients every 2 weeks at six dose levels: 0.01, 0.1, 0.3, 1.5, 3 and 10 mg/kg. Among the approximately 50 dose-escalation patients, approximately 20 had hepatocellular carcinoma, approximately 15 melanoma, 9 renal cell carcinoma and 9 head and neck cancer. A male proportion of about 79% and a mean age of roughly 58 years, ranging from roughly 23 to 90, were recorded for the dose-escalation cohort. Prior anti-PD-1, anti-PD-L1 or anti-CTLA-4 therapy was permitted, and about two fifths of dose-escalation patients had received checkpoint inhibitors. Partial responses were achieved by three dose-escalation patients, of whom one had hepatocellular carcinoma and two had cutaneous melanoma. Peripheral TCRbeta sequencing was intended to test whether TCR sequence diversity was altered and clonal T-cell expansion was caused by ivuxolimab. The monotherapy dose-escalation portion (N of about 47 patients) of the phase I ivuxolimab trial is reported in the paper.

Summary of the overall study and its limitations: At doses from 0.1 to 3.0 mg/kg, clonal expansion was seen in both CD4+ and CD8+ blood T cells between baseline and week 6. Low levels of normalized T-cell clonal expansion were also seen in some nonresponding patients. The antigen specificity of the clonally expanded peripheral T cells was not determined. After ivuxolimab, more expanded clones were found on average in CD8+ T cells than in CD4+ T cells. In the 0.1-3.0 mg/kg groups, partial responders had among the lowest normalized peripheral clonal expansion, particularly in CD8+ T cells.

With regard to this clone: No cognate antigen has been identified for it. There are no base qualities to consult, and no much larger clone falls within one base.

Genomic DNA was isolated from the sorted cells so that the TCRbeta CDR3 region could be sequenced. The immunoSEQ Assay was used to sequence the TCRbeta CDR3 regions. TCRdb re-hosts the immuneACCESS table, in-frame sequences only. Its copies lack some clones; in the studies checked, an unresolved V gene accounts for under half of them, and the cause for the rest is not known. The sample includes tens of thousands of clones, with approximately 79% observed a single time. Under 2% of the sample is held by the ten biggest clonotypes. Reading the germline V gene gives CDR1 MRHNA and CDR2 SNTAGT. The germline V and J ends show losses of 8 bases and 4 bases respectively, and no gene match explains 17 bases of the junction. Including cysteine and phenylalanine, the CDR3 has 19 amino acids. Here the CDR3 DNA is all that survives: 57 bases in frame from base 1. Patients with autoimmune disease history or receiving systemic immunosuppression were excluded from the trial. Peripheral blood for TCR sequencing was collected from all dose cohorts at baseline, on cycle 4 day 1, and on cycle 7 day 1. Samples came from an open-label, multicenter, first-in-human phase I dose-escalation trial of ivuxolimab. Adults with locally advanced or metastatic melanoma, renal cell carcinoma, hepatocellular carcinoma or head and neck squamous cell carcinoma were enrolled in the trial. CD4+ and CD8+ T cells were sorted separately from peripheral blood before TCR sequencing.

This specimen consisted of CD4+ or CD8+ T cells sorted from blood, obtained in a trial of the OX40 agonist ivuxolimab. The TCR originated in an adult with an advanced solid tumor such as melanoma, head and neck, liver or kidney cancer. The rearranged segments are TRBV6-4 and TRBJ2-1; the central 13 bases match TRBD2. CDR3 region: CASPTLRRGLAGRYNEQFF. At the DNA level, the sequence is TGTGCCAGCCCTACTCTTCGAAGGGGACTAGCGGGGCGTTACAATGAGCAGTTCTTC.